What follows is one T cell receptor (beta chain) and its context. The sample belongs to a study of blood T cell repertoires in COVID-19. Study-level background: Donors in the United States, Italy and Spain gave samples during acute or convalescent COVID-19.

Enrolled through a virtual design, the participants were between about 18 and 100 years of age and came from around 25 US areas. The assay was immunoSEQ multiplex PCR, and TCRdb's table has in-frame clones only and misses some. The sample yields approximately 320,000 clones, around 90% seen once. Trimming took 4 bases from V and 4 from J, leaving 18 bases between them. The CDR3 runs 16 residues. The source material was PBMCs or T cells enriched from blood (not recorded which). This clonotype was obtained from a man in his 60s who had recovered from COVID-19. The genes are TRBV5-3 and TRBJ1-3; D is ambiguous. TRBV5-3 is reported as an ORF; its role is uncertain. DNA for the CDR3: TGTGCCAGAAGCCGACTGAAGTTACTTCCCGGAAACACCATATATTTT. Translation: CARSRLKLLPGNTIYF.